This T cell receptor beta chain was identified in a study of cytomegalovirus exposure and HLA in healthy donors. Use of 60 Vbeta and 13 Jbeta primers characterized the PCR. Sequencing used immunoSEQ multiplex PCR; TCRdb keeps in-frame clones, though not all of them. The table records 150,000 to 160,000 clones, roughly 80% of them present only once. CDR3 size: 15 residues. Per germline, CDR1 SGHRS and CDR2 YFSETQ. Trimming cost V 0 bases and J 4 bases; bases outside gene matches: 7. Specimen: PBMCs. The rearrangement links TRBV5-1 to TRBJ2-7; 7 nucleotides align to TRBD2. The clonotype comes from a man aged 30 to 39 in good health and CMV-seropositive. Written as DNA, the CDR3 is TGCGCCAGCAGCTTGGGGGGGGGTGGGTTGTACGAGCAGTACTTC. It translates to CASSLGGGGLYEQYF.